The sequence of this T cell receptor beta chain was determined in a study of blood T cell repertoires in COVID-19. Study details: The origin of the acute and convalescent COVID-19 samples was the United States, Italy and Spain. PBMCs, B-cell-depleted T cells, or T cells were the source of the cDNA or gDNA that made up the material.

In the original analysis: Reference gene primers were amplified, and this amplification served to estimate nucleated cell counts. Sequencing used immunoSEQ multiplex PCR; TCRdb keeps in-frame clones, though not all of them. The V and J calls and clone size were taken over from that table, and D and trimming were inferred from the DNA. The repertoire holds about 200,000 clones, about 83% seen once, with roughly 2.6% in the top ten. Germline V CDR1 and CDR2: KGHSH, LQKENI. The CDR3 runs 17 residues. V was cut by 3 bases and J by 8 bases, with 25 bases left in between. This clone is a singleton in its sample.

The clonotype originates from a woman between 35 and 50 years old with active or convalescent COVID-19. Sequencing was performed on peripheral blood. The chain carries TRBV18 and TRBJ1-2; D is uncertain. DNA for the CDR3: TGTGCCAGCTCACCCCGGGATACTCACTCTCTACCAACAGGCTACACCTTC. Its protein is CASSPRDTHSLPTGYTF.